What follows are 14 T cell receptor beta chains derived from one specimen sequenced in a study of cytomegalovirus exposure and HLA in healthy donors. The PCR was carried out with 60 Vbeta primers and 13 Jbeta primers. Clones were read by immunoSEQ multiplex PCR, and TCRdb kept only the in-frame ones, dropping some. The table includes 150,000 to 200,000 clones, around 83% detected once. Sample: PBMCs. All receptors come from a man aged 35 to 55 in good health and CMV-seropositive.

A note on this clone: Distinct nucleotide sequences in the sample also encode this CDR3. The chain links TRBV11-2 to TRBJ1-1, with a weak D call TRBD1 (5 bases). The length of the CDR3 is 13 residues. V dropped 2 bases and J dropped 1 base, with 5 bases sitting between them. Germline V gives CDR1 SGHAT, CDR2 FQNNGV. For the CDR3, the DNA is TGTGCCAGCAGCTTACAGGGGAACACTGAAGCTTTCTTT. It specifies CASSLQGNTEAFF.

The rearrangement links TRBV9 to TRBJ2-2, with 13 nucleotides matching TRBD2. The V gene end was trimmed by 0 bases and the J gene end by 6 bases; junction bases not matched to a gene: 8. The CDR3 runs to 18 residues. Germline lookup yields CDR1 SGDLS and CDR2 YYNGEE. CDR3 protein: CASSVGLAGGLRAGELFF. For the CDR3, the DNA is TGTGCCAGCAGCGTAGGACTAGCGGGAGGCCTGAGGGCCGGGGAGCTGTTTTTT.

The chain is built from TRBV4-2 and TRBJ2-7; 7 bases map to TRBD1. V lost 3 bases and J lost 0; bases outside the gene matches: 5. In germline, CDR1 is LGHNA, CDR2 YNFKEQ. This CDR3 is built from 15 residues. CDR3 bases: TGTGCCAGCAGCCATTTACAGGGGAACTCCTACGAGCAGTACTTC. Amino acids: CASSHLQGNSYEQYF.

The V call is TRBV28, the J call TRBJ1-2; TRBD1 is a possible D gene (5 bases). V lost 1 base and J lost 3, with 12 bases in between. Germline lookup yields CDR1 MDHEN and CDR2 SYDVKM. The CDR3 contains 15 residues. As DNA, the CDR3 is TGTGCCAGCAGTTTATCTCGGGGGGTGGACTATGGCTACACCTTC. This gives the protein CASSLSRGVDYGYTF.

This clone was observed a single time. The chain joins TRBV6-1 to TRBJ2-5; 10 bases match TRBD1. The J call may be in error: the DNA end matches TRBJ2-7 better. This CDR3 spans 16 amino acids. CDR1 and CDR2 from the germline V gene are MNHNS and SASEGT. The CDR3 loop reads CASSERMGDRGYEQYF. In DNA form, the CDR3 reads TGTGCCAGCAGTGAAAGGATGGGGGACAGGGGCTACGAGCAGTACTTC.

The V gene is TRBV28, the J gene TRBJ1-4, with 7 nucleotides matching TRBD1. The germline CDR1 and CDR2 sequences are MDHEN and SYDVKM. The V and J ends lost 7 bases and 2 bases, in that order; junction bases with no gene match: 7. CDR3 length: 15 amino acids. CDR3 in amino acids: CASIEGAGTNEKLFF. For the CDR3, the DNA is TGTGCCAGCATCGAGGGGGCTGGGACTAATGAAAAACTGTTTTTT.

This sequence joins TRBV19 and TRBJ2-1; D possibly corresponds to TRBD2 (6 bases). V was cut by 10 bases and J by 4 bases, with 14 bases left in between. The CDR3 runs to 13 residues. CDR1 LNHDA and CDR2 SQIVND come from the germline V gene (reference sequence). DNA of the CDR3: TGTGCCACTGCGGGACGCCCATACAATGAGCAGTTCTTC. Translated: CATAGRPYNEQFF.

On this clone: One junction end does not reproduce the germline sequence, and a read error may be involved. The rearrangement links TRBV7-9 to TRBJ1-6; a weak D match, TRBD1 (5 bases). The germline V gene encodes CDR1 SEHNR and CDR2 FQNEAQ (reference sequence). CDR3 length: 12 residues. CDR3 nucleotide sequence: TGTTCCAGCAGCTTAGAGGGGTTACCCCTCCACTTT. This sequence encodes CSSSLEGLPLHF.

This rearrangement joins TRBV19 to TRBJ2-2; unclear D gene. The V gene lost 3 bases and the J gene lost 1 base, with 6 bases spanning the gap. CDR3 length: 14 amino acids. Germline values: CDR1 LNHDA, CDR2 SQIVND (reference sequence). The CDR3 spells CASSMSENTGELFF. In nucleotides, the CDR3 is TGTGCCAGTAGTATGAGCGAGAACACCGGGGAGCTGTTTTTT.

This clone has more than one count but fewer than ten. The chain uses TRBV29-1 and TRBJ2-5, with TRBD2 matching 15 bases. The CDR3 sequence is 13 residues long. Germline V gene sequence: CDR1 SQVTM, CDR2 ANQGSEA. The V gene end was trimmed by 7 bases and the J gene end by 7 bases; junction bases not matched to a gene: 4. The CDR3 sequence: CSGGLAGGGTQYF. The CDR3 DNA reads TGCAGCGGCGGACTAGCGGGAGGGGGGACCCAGTACTTC.

The chain carries TRBV5-4 and TRBJ2-5; tentatively, D is TRBD2 (6 bases). Germline V gene sequence: CDR1 SGHNT, CDR2 YYREEE (reference sequence). V was trimmed by 3 bases and J by 1 base, leaving 10 bases between them. The CDR3 contains 14 residues. Here the CDR3 DNA reads TGTGCCAGCAGCTCGGGGGACTTCCAAGAGACCCAGTACTTC. It translates to CASSSGDFQETQYF.

This clone has just a few counts. This chain connects TRBV4-1 to TRBJ1-5, with a tentative D call TRBD1 (6 bases). V was clipped by 3 bases and J by 11 bases, with 23 bases between them. The CDR3 spans 16 residues. Germline CDR1 MGHRA, CDR2 YSYEKL. The CDR3 nucleotides read TGCGCCAGCAGCCATTTGGGACGGGACACCCGCCGGTCCCAGCATTTT. This gives the protein CASSHLGRDTRRSQHF.

This rearrangement joins TRBV12-2 to TRBJ1-1; the DNA was not used to check the table's D call, TRBD1. TRBV12-2 is a documented pseudogene. The CDR3 extends over 15 amino acids. The CDR3 loop is CASRLALGQNTEAFF. DNA for the CDR3: TGTGCAAGTCGCTTAGCTCTGGGCCAGAACACTGAAGCTTTCTTT.

This CDR3 reads CASSEGGGEKLFF. For the CDR3, the DNA is TGTGCCAGCAGTGAAGGGGGGGGTGAAAAACTGTTTTTT. This rearrangement joins TRBV2 to TRBJ1-4, with D possibly TRBD1 on 5 matching bases. Germline-derived CDR1 and CDR2 are SNHLY and FYNNEI. Trimming pared 1 base from V and 7 bases from J, leaving 7 bases between. The CDR3 length is 13 residues.